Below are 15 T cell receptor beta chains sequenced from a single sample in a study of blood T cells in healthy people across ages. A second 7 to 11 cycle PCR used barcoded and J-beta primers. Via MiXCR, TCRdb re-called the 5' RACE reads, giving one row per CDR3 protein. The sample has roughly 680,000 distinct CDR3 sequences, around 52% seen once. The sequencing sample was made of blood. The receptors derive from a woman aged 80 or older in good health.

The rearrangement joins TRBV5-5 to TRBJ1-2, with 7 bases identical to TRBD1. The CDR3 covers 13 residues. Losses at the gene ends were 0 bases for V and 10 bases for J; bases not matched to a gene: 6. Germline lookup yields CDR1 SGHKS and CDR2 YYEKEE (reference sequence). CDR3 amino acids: CASSLGTGDTYTF. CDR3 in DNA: TGTGCCAGCAGCTTGGGAACAGGGGATACCTACACCTTC. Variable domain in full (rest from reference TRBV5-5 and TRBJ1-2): DAGVTQSPTHLIKTRGQQVTLRCSPISGHKSVSWYQQVLGQGPQFIFQYYEKEERGRGNFPDRFSARQFPNYSSELNVNALLLGDSALYLCASSLGTGDTYTFGSGTRLTVV.

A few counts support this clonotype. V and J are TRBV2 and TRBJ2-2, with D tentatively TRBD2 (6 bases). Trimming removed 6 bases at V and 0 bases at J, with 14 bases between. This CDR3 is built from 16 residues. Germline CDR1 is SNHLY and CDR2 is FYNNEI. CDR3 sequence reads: CASSEWGVSNTGELFF. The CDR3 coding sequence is TGTGCCAGCAGCGAGTGGGGGGTGTCGAACACCGGGGAGCTGTTTTTT.

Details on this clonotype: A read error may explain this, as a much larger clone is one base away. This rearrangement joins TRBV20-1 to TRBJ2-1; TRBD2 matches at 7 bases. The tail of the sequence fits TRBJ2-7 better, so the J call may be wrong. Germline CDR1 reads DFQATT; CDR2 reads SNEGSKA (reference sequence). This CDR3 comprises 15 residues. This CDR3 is CSAREGGGAYNEQYF. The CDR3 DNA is TGCAGTGCTAGAGAGGGGGGGGGAGCCTACAATGAGCAGTACTTC.

In DNA form, the CDR3 reads TGTGCCAGCAGCCCACGGGCCGTCCACAATGAGCAGTTCTTC. It translates to CASSPRAVHNEQFF. The chain carries TRBV7-2 and TRBJ2-1; no clear D gene. V gave up 5 bases and J gave up 5 bases, with 13 bases separating them. Germline CDR1 SGHTA, CDR2 FQGNSA. The CDR3 is 14 amino acids.

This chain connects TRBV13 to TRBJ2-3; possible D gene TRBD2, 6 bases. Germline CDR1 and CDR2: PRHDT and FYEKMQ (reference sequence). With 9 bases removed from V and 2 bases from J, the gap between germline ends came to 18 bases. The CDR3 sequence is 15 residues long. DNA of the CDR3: TGTGCCAGTAGCCTCGCGGGGAGCTTCACAGATACGCAGTATTTT. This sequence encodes CASSLAGSFTDTQYF.

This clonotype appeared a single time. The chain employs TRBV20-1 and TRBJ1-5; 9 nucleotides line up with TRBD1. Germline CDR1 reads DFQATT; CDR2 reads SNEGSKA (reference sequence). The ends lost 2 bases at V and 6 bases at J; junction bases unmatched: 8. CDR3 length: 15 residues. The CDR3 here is CSARIAGTGSQPQHF. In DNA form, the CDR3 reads TGCAGTGCTAGAATAGCCGGGACAGGGAGTCAGCCCCAGCATTTT.

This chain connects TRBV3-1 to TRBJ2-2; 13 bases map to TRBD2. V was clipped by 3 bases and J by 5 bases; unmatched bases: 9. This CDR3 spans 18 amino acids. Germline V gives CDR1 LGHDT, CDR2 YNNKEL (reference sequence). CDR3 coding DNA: TGTGCCAGCAGCCAGCGGTCCGGACTAGCGGGGGTTACCGGGGAGCTGTTTTTT. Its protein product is CASSQRSGLAGVTGELFF.

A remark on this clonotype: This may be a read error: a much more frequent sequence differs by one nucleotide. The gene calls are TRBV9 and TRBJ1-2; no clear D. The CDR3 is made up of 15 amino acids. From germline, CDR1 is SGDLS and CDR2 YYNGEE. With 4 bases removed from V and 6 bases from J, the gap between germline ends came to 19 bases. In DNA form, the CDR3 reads TGTGCCAGCAGCCCCCGAGGTCGGCAGGTCAATGGCTACACCTTC. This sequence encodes CASSPRGRQVNGYTF.

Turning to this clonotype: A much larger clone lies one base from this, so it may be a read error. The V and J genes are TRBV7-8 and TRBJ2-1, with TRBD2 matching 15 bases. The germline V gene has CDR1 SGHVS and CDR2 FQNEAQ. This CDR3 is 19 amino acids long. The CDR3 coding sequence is TGTGCCAGCGGCTTAAGGGCAGGTGGACTAGCGGGAGGGCAAAATGAGCAGTTCTTC. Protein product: CASGLRAGGLAGGQNEQFF. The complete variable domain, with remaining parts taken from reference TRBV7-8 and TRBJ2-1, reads GAGVSQSPRYKVAKRGQDVALRCDPISGHVSLFWYQQALGQGPEFLTYFQNEAQLDKSGLPSDRFFAERPEGSVSTLKIQRTQQEDSAVYLCASGLRAGGLAGGQNEQFFGPGTRLTVL.

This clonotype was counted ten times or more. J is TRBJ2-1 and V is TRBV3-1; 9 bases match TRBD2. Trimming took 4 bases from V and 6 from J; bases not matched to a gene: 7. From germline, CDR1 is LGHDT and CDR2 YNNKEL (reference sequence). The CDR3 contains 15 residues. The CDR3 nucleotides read TGTGCCAGCAGCCTAGCGGGAGCTTTTGGCAATGAGCAGTTCTTC. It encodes CASSLAGAFGNEQFF.

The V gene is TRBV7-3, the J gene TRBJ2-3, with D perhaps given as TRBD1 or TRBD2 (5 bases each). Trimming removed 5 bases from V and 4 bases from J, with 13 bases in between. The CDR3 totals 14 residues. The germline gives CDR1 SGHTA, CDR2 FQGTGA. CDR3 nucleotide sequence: TGTGCCAGCAGCCCACTCCTGGGGGCAGATACGCAGTATTTT. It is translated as CASSPLLGADTQYF.

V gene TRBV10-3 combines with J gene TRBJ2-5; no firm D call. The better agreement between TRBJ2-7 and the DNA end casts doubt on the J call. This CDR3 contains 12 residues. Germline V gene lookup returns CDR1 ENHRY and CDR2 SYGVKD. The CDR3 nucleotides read TGTGCCATCAGTGCCGGTCCCGACGAGCAGTACTTC. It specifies CAISAGPDEQYF.

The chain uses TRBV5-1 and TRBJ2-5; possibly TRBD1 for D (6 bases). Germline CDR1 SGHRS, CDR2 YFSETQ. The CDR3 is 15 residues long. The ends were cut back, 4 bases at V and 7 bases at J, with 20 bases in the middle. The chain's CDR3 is CASSRSDRFRVTQYF. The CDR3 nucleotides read TGCGCCAGCAGCCGTTCTGACAGGTTTCGGGTGACCCAGTACTTC. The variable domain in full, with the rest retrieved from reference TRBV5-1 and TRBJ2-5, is KAGVTQTPRYLIKTRGQQVTLSCSPISGHRSVSWYQQTPGQGLQFLFEYFSETQRNKGNFPGRFSGRQFSNSRSEMNVSTLELGDSALYLCASSRSDRFRVTQYFGPGTRLLVL.

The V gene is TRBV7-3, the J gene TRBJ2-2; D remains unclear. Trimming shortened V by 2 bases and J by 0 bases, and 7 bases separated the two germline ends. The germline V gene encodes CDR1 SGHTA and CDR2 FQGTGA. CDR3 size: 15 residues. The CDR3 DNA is TGTGCCAGCAGCTTAGCAAACGCGAACACCGGGGAGCTGTTTTTT. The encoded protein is CASSLANANTGELFF. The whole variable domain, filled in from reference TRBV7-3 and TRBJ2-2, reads GAGVSQTPSNKVTEKGKYVELRCDPISGHTALYWYRQSLGQGPEFLIYFQGTGAADDSGLPNDRFFAVRPEGSVSTLKIQRTERGDSAVYLCASSLANANTGELFFGEGSRLTVL.

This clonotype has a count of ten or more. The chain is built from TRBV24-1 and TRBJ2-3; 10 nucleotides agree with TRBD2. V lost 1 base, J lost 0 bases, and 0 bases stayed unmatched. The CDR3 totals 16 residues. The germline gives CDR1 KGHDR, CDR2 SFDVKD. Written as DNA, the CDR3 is TGTGCCACCAGTGATTTACTAGCGGGGAGCACAGATACGCAGTATTTT. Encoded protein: CATSDLLAGSTDTQYF.